This T cell receptor beta chain is drawn from a study of human T cells and chemical hapten exposure. In the study overall: Throughout a study of 20 to 25 weeks, patients underwent weekly scalp administration of diphenylcyclopropenone doses.

The time point is: patch test 1, 2 weeks after DPC sensitization. Treatment denoted: therapeutic diphenylcyclopropenone sensitization with weekly scalp DPC. In TCRdb, the RACE reads were re-called with MiXCR into one record per CDR3 protein. The repertoire includes around 340,000 distinct CDR3 sequences, approximately 6.9% of them detected once, and roughly 8% sits in the top ten. This clonotype was observed a handful of times. The sequencing used whole blood, collected in connection with sensitization to the hapten diphenylcyclopropenone (DPC). This clonotype was sampled from a woman aged 18-30 years with alopecia areata. Some clones in this sample may be carry-over from other donors' samples.

The CDR3 protein is CASSQYLGTAETQYF. The CDR3 DNA sequence: TGTGCCAGCAGCCAATACCTGGGAACCGCAGAGACCCAGTACTTC. The genes are TRBV3-1 and TRBJ2-5; no clear D gene. The CDR3 has 15 residues. Germline loops: CDR1 LGHDT, CDR2 YNNKEL (reference sequence). V was clipped by 2 bases and J by 4 bases, with 14 bases between them.